This T cell receptor beta chain was sequenced during a study of patients and donors after allogeneic stem cell transplantation. This clonotype has just a few counts. TCRdb independently ran MiXCR on the RT-PCR reads; one entry per CDR3 protein. The table lists 900,000 to 1,000,000 distinct CDR3 sequences, roughly 17% of them singletons. The CDR3 contains 14 residues. From germline, CDR1 is DFQATT and CDR2 SNEGSKA (reference sequence). Trimming shortened V by 1 base and J by 6 bases, and 13 bases separated the two germline ends. The sample comprised blood, either unsorted or a sorted T cell fraction (not recorded which). The chain has TRBV20-1 and TRBJ1-5; D gene unclear. This receptor was identified in a human donor who was either an allogeneic HSCT recipient or a stem cell or donor lymphocyte infusion donor (not recorded which). It is not recorded whose cells these are; they may come from a transplant donor. CDR3 sequence reads: CSARVGLKGQPQHF. CDR3 sequence (DNA): TGCAGTGCTAGAGTAGGACTGAAAGGTCAGCCCCAGCATTTT.